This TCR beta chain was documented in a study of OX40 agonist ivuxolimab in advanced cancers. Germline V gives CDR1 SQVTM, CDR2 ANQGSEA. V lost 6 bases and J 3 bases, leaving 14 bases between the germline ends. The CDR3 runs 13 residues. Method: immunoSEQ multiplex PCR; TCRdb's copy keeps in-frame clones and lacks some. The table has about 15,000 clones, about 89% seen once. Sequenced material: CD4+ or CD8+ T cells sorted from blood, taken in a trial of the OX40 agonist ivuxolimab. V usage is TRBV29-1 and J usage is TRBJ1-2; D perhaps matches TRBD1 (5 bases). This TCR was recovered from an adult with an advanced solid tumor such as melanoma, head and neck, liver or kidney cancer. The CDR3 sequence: CSVRSQEDYGYTF. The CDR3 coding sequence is TGCAGCGTCCGGTCACAGGAAGACTATGGCTACACCTTC.